One and the same sample provided the 31 T cell receptor beta chains below, sequenced in a study of shared clonotypes between healthy human individuals. Assay: immunoSEQ multiplex PCR; the TCRdb copy retains only in-frame clones and omits some. The table records roughly 1,500,000 clones, 98% of them present only once. The specimen was naive CD4+ T cells sorted from blood. Indicated subset: CD45RA+ positively selected. The receptors come from a man between 25 and 39 years old in good health.

The chain couples TRBV27 to TRBJ2-1; 8 bases are shared with TRBD2. With V trimmed by 4 bases and J by 4 bases, 9 bases remained unmatched. The CDR3 contains 16 residues. Germline V gene data show CDR1 as MNHEY and CDR2 as SMNVEV (reference sequence). CDR3 bases: TGTGCCAGCAGTTCAACAGCGGGAGTTATGTACAATGAGCAGTTCTTC. Translating it yields CASSSTAGVMYNEQFF.

V gene TRBV5-1 combines with J gene TRBJ2-2; 10 bases map to TRBD1. The CDR3 sequence is 16 residues long. Germline V CDR1 and CDR2: SGHRS, YFSETQ. V dropped 9 bases and J dropped 6; count of bases not matched to a gene: 14. CDR3 nucleotides: TGCGCCAACCGACAGGGGGCGCCGGGATTCGCCGGGGAGCTGTTTTTT. This codes for CANRQGAPGFAGELFF.

The rearrangement joins TRBV18 to TRBJ1-1, with TRBD1 matching over 7 bases. Per germline, CDR1 KGHSH and CDR2 LQKENI. This CDR3 region has 14 residues. With V trimmed by 6 bases and J by 4 bases, 8 bases remained unmatched. CDR3 sequence: CASSPQQGITEAFF. The CDR3 DNA sequence: TGTGCCAGCTCCCCTCAACAGGGGATCACTGAAGCTTTCTTT. Variable domain in full (rest from reference TRBV18 and TRBJ1-1): NAGVMQNPRHLVRRRGQEARLRCSPMKGHSHVYWYRQLPEEGLKFMVYLQKENIIDESGMPKERFSAEFPKEGPSILRIQQVVRGDSAAYFCASSPQQGITEAFFGQGTRLTVV.

V usage is TRBV4-3 and J usage is TRBJ2-7; D perhaps matches TRBD2 (5 bases). V gave up 5 bases and J gave up 2 bases, with 16 bases separating them. CDR1 and CDR2 from the germline V gene are LGHNA and YSLEER. This CDR3 has 15 residues. The CDR3 DNA reads TGCGCCAGCAGCACGGGATGGCCAATAACCTACGAGCAGTACTTC. It specifies CASSTGWPITYEQYF.

V usage is TRBV10-3 and J usage is TRBJ2-7, with a tentative D call TRBD1 (7 bases). Germline V gene lookup returns CDR1 ENHRY and CDR2 SYGVKD. Trimming left V 8 bases short and J 3 bases short, with 17 bases between. This CDR3 has 14 amino acids. The CDR3 DNA is TGTGCCATCTGGGCGTCAGGGGGAGGCTACGAGCAGTACTTC. Amino acid sequence: CAIWASGGGYEQYF.

The chain has TRBV18 and TRBJ1-2; 10 bases line up with TRBD1. J was trimmed by 5 bases and V by 2 bases; bases with no gene match: 5. CDR1 is KGHSH and CDR2 is LQKENI in the germline V gene. CDR3 size: 15 residues. The CDR3 sequence: CASSPAGQGNYGYTF. The CDR3, as DNA: TGTGCCAGCTCACCAGCGGGACAGGGGAATTATGGCTACACCTTC.

CDR3 in amino acids: CASSLVGEVGELFF. CDR3 bases: TGCGCCAGCAGCCTGGTGGGGGAGGTCGGGGAGCTGTTTTTT. The V gene is TRBV4-3, the J gene TRBJ2-2; the D gene is possibly TRBD2 (6 bases). Germline lookup yields CDR1 LGHNA and CDR2 YSLEER. Trimming shortened V by 4 bases and J by 7 bases, and 13 bases separated the two germline ends. CDR3 length: 14 residues.

The chain recombines TRBV11-2 with TRBJ2-5, with 12 bases that match TRBD1. CDR1 SGHAT and CDR2 FQNNGV come from the germline V gene. Losses at the gene ends were 1 base for V and 5 bases for J; bases not matched to a gene: 8. The CDR3 contains 17 residues. CDR3 in DNA: TGTGCCAGCAGCTTAGCCCCAGGGACAGGGGGCGCTGAGACCCAGTACTTC. Amino acid sequence: CASSLAPGTGGAETQYF.

With regard to this clone: This sample also contains other DNA sequences that code for the same CDR3. The genes are TRBV28 and TRBJ1-2; D ambiguous. Germline V gene data show CDR1 as MDHEN and CDR2 as SYDVKM. This CDR3 has 12 amino acids. The germline V and J ends were trimmed by 2 bases and 5 bases, with 6 bases remaining between them. Here the CDR3 reads CASSLRTYGYTF. The CDR3 coding sequence is TGTGCCAGCAGTTTAAGGACTTATGGCTACACCTTC.

A single count supports this clone. Other DNA sequences of this sample code for an identical CDR3. The genes are TRBV5-1 and TRBJ2-5; D is uncertain. Germline-derived CDR1 and CDR2 are SGHRS and YFSETQ. The ends were cut back, 0 bases at V and 3 bases at J, with 6 bases in the middle. The CDR3 covers 13 residues. CDR3 coding DNA: TGCGCCAGCAGCTTGGCGCTAGAAGAGACCCAGTACTTC. Residues: CASSLALEETQYF.

CDR3 DNA sequence: TGTGCCAGCAGCCGAGACAGGGTTGGAGGCTACACCTTC. Translated, it gives CASSRDRVGGYTF. The V gene is TRBV6-1, the J gene TRBJ1-2, with 7 positions matching TRBD1. After removal of 6 bases from V and 8 bases from J, the junction contained 9 bases not matched to a gene. The CDR3 extends over 13 amino acids. CDR1 MNHNS and CDR2 SASEGT come from the germline V gene.

V and J are TRBV29-1 and TRBJ2-4; 8 nucleotides align to TRBD2. CDR3 length: 15 amino acids. V trimming: 7 bases; J trimming: 7 bases; junction bases outside the gene matches: 15. Germline CDR1 is SQVTM and CDR2 is ANQGSEA. The CDR3 here is CSASSFGRARNIQYF. The DNA of the CDR3 is TGCAGCGCTTCCTCCTTCGGGAGGGCAAGGAACATTCAGTACTTC.

This clone appeared once. The chain recombines TRBV28 with TRBJ2-7; a possible D gene is TRBD2 (5 bases). The germline V gene encodes CDR1 MDHEN and CDR2 SYDVKM. The CDR3 extends over 17 amino acids. The ends were cut back, 5 bases at V and 2 bases at J, with 22 bases in the middle. The CDR3, as DNA: TGTGCCAGCAGTCCTCTTAAAAGGGTTCGGGGAACCTACGAGCAGTACTTC. This gives the protein CASSPLKRVRGTYEQYF.

This clone has a single count. The rearrangement uses TRBV6-6 and TRBJ2-7; the match to TRBD1 covers 7 bases. CDR3 length equals 15 residues. From germline, CDR1 is MNHNY and CDR2 SVGAGI (reference sequence). The junction had 10 bases not matched to a gene; V was cut back by 4 bases and J by 4 bases. Here the CDR3 reads CASSSHRDSLYEQYF. For the CDR3, the DNA is TGTGCCAGCAGTTCCCACCGGGACAGCCTATACGAGCAGTACTTC.

The chain recombines TRBV9 with TRBJ2-1, with 7 positions matching TRBD1. The CDR3 spans 15 residues. The V gene end was trimmed by 0 bases and the J gene end by 6 bases; junction bases not matched to a gene: 6. Germline CDR1 SGDLS, CDR2 YYNGEE. CDR3 coding DNA: TGTGCCAGCAGCGTAGTAGGGGGCAGCGGCAATGAGCAGTTCTTC. Protein sequence: CASSVVGGSGNEQFF.

The gene calls are TRBV19 and TRBJ2-6, with TRBD1 matching over 7 bases. This CDR3 comprises 19 residues. CDR1 is LNHDA and CDR2 is SQIVND in the germline V gene (reference sequence). After removal of 3 bases from V and 0 bases from J, the junction contained 11 bases not matched to a gene. The CDR3: CASSIFLGQASSGANVLTF. The CDR3 DNA reads TGTGCCAGTAGTATCTTTTTAGGACAGGCGAGCTCTGGGGCCAACGTCCTGACTTTC.

CDR3 nucleotides: TGTGCCAGCACCCCGGGGGGGGCTAGCAGCCCCCACACAGATACGCAGTATTTT. Its translation: CASTPGGASSPHTDTQYF. The chain carries TRBV5-4 and TRBJ2-3; 8 bases agree with TRBD2. Germline values: CDR1 SGHNT, CDR2 YYREEE (reference sequence). V trimming: 6 bases; J trimming: 2 bases; junction bases outside the gene matches: 17. The CDR3 is 18 amino acids.

The chain couples TRBV11-2 to TRBJ1-2; tentatively, D is TRBD1 (5 bases). Trimming removed 3 bases from V and 6 bases from J, with 8 bases in between. The CDR3 runs 12 residues. From germline, CDR1 is SGHAT and CDR2 FQNNGV. The CDR3 region has the DNA TGTGCCAGCAGCTTTGAAGGGGATGGCTACACCTTC. It codes for CASSFEGDGYTF.

V and J are TRBV2 and TRBJ2-5, with a weak D call TRBD2 (5 bases). Germline V gene sequence: CDR1 SNHLY, CDR2 FYNNEI. Between the trimmed V and J ends, which lost 3 bases and 6 bases, there was a span of 17 bases. The CDR3 covers 15 residues. The CDR3 protein is CASSEGERVGKTQYF. CDR3 sequence (DNA): TGTGCCAGCAGTGAGGGAGAGAGGGTCGGAAAGACCCAGTACTTC.

The chain has TRBV5-1 and TRBJ1-1, with D uncertain. This CDR3 region has 17 residues. Trimming removed 4 bases from V and 0 bases from J, with 19 bases in between. Germline assignment: CDR1 SGHRS and CDR2 YFSETQ. CDR3: CASSGVPNEPMNTEAFF. The CDR3 bases are TGCGCCAGCAGCGGTGTGCCGAACGAACCTATGAACACTGAAGCTTTCTTT.

The V gene is TRBV7-3, the J gene TRBJ1-5; TRBD1 might be the D (6 bases). Germline CDR1 SGHTA, CDR2 FQGTGA. The V gene lost 2 bases and the J gene lost 2 bases, with 13 bases spanning the gap. The CDR3 is 16 residues long. The chain's CDR3 is CASSLAQGIGNQPQHF. The DNA for the CDR3 is TGTGCCAGCAGCTTAGCGCAGGGGATAGGCAATCAGCCCCAGCATTTT.

The chain combines TRBV11-2 with TRBJ2-7, with 11 bases matching TRBD2. Trimming at V came to 5 bases and at J to 4 bases, leaving 13 bases not matched to a gene. The CDR3 has 17 residues. Germline V CDR1 and CDR2: SGHAT, FQNNGV. Here the CDR3 reads CASSRRSSGRLSYEQYF. The CDR3 DNA is TGTGCCAGCAGCCGCCGGTCTAGCGGGAGGCTATCATACGAGCAGTACTTC.

The V and J genes are TRBV27 and TRBJ2-1; D call uncertain. This CDR3 region has 15 residues. Trimming left V 1 base short and J 2 bases short, with 9 bases between. Germline CDR1 MNHEY, CDR2 SMNVEV (reference sequence). The CDR3 spells CASSLLSRPYNEQFF. As DNA, the CDR3 is TGTGCCAGCAGTTTATTATCGAGACCCTACAATGAGCAGTTCTTC.

V and J are TRBV5-1 and TRBJ2-3; 11 bases line up with TRBD2. Germline CDR1 is SGHRS and CDR2 is YFSETQ. The CDR3 loop spans 18 amino acids. Unmatched junction bases numbered 12, after V lost 3 bases and J lost 3 bases. This CDR3 reads CASSSGTSGVRGTDTQYF. CDR3 sequence (DNA): TGCGCCAGCAGCTCCGGGACTAGCGGCGTGAGGGGAACAGATACGCAGTATTTT.

Note on this clone: Other nucleotide sequences in the sample specify the same CDR3. The gene calls are TRBV5-1 and TRBJ2-2; D unclear. Germline loops: CDR1 SGHRS, CDR2 YFSETQ. The CDR3 sequence is 13 residues long. V lost 0 bases to trimming and J lost 8 bases, with 8 bases between them. The CDR3 DNA follows: TGCGCCAGCAGCTTGGGGACCGGTGGGGAGCTGTTTTTT. Protein sequence: CASSLGTGGELFF. The complete variable domain, with remaining parts taken from reference TRBV5-1 and TRBJ2-2, reads KAGVTQTPRYLIKTRGQQVTLSCSPISGHRSVSWYQQTPGQGLQFLFEYFSETQRNKGNFPGRFSGRQFSNSRSEMNVSTLELGDSALYLCASSLGTGGELFFGEGSRLTVL.

The chain recombines TRBV6-4 with TRBJ1-1; no firm D call. Trimming pared 2 bases from V and 11 bases from J, leaving 9 bases between. The CDR3 covers 11 residues. The V gene's germline CDR1 is MRHNA and CDR2 SNTAGT. The CDR3 protein is CASSDGVLAFF. The DNA for the CDR3 is TGTGCCAGCAGTGACGGGGTGTTGGCTTTCTTT.

The chain combines TRBV9 with TRBJ2-7; D possibly matches TRBD1 or TRBD2 (5 bases each). The CDR3 is made up of 14 amino acids. Germline CDR1 reads SGDLS; CDR2 reads YYNGEE. V was cut by 0 bases and J by 6 bases, with 13 bases left in between. CDR3 sequence (DNA): TGTGCCAGCAGCGTAGGTGGGGGAGTGGGCGAGCAGTACTTC. This encodes CASSVGGGVGEQYF.

This clone was seen once. In DNA form, the CDR3 reads TGTGCCAGCAGCTTTATAGCCCCGAAGGGGACCGTTGGAAACACCATATATTTT. Amino acid sequence: CASSFIAPKGTVGNTIYF. V and J are TRBV7-9 and TRBJ1-3; possible D gene TRBD1, 5 bases. CDR1 is SEHNR, CDR2 FQNEAQ, per germline (reference sequence). Trimming shortened V by 3 bases and J by 3 bases, and 21 bases separated the two germline ends. This CDR3 contains 18 residues.

The genes are TRBV4-1 and TRBJ1-1; possibly TRBD1 for D (5 bases). Trimming removed 4 bases at V and 0 bases at J, with 18 bases between. The CDR3 is made up of 17 amino acids. Germline V gives CDR1 MGHRA, CDR2 YSYEKL. The CDR3 nucleotides read TGCGCCAGCAGCCGCCTAAGAACCAGGGAGATGAACACTGAAGCTTTCTTT. Translated: CASSRLRTREMNTEAFF.

In the case of this clone: Other DNA sequences in the sample encode the same CDR3. The V gene is TRBV7-2, the J gene TRBJ1-1; 7 bases match TRBD1. Germline CDR1 and CDR2: SGHTA and FQGNSA. V shed 6 bases and J 1 base; nucleotides not matched to a gene: 5. The CDR3 extends over 14 amino acids. The CDR3 DNA is TGTGCCAGCAGTCCCGGGACAGCGAACACTGAAGCTTTCTTT. Protein sequence: CASSPGTANTEAFF.

This chain uses TRBV30 with TRBJ2-7; no reliable D call. V lost 2 bases and J lost 5, with 13 bases in between. Germline CDR1 and CDR2: GTSNPN and SVGIG (reference sequence). The CDR3 covers 13 residues. The CDR3 DNA reads as TGTGCCTGGAGTCAACCCCCGGAGCACGAGCAGTACTTC. As protein: CAWSQPPEHEQYF.